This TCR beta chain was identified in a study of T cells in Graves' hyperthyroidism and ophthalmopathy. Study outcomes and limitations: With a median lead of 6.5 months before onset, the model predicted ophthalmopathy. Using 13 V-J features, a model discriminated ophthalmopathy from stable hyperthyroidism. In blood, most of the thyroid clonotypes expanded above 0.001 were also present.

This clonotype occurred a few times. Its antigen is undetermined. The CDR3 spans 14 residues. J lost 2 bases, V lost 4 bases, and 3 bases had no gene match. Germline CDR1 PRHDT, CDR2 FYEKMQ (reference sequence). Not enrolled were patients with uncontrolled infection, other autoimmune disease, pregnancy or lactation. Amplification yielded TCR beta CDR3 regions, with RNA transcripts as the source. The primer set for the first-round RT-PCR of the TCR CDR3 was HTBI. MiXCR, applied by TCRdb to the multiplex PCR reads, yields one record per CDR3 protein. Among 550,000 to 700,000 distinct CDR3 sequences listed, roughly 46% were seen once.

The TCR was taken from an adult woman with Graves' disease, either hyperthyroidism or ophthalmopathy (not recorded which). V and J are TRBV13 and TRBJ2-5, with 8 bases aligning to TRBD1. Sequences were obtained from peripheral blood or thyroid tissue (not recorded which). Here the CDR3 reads CASSSRDRQETQYF. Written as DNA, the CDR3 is TGTGCCAGCAGCTCCCGGGACAGGCAAGAGACCCAGTACTTC.